One sample yielded the 28 T cell receptor beta chains listed below, sequenced in a study of memory CD4+ T cells and cytomegalovirus serostatus. TCRdb's table, derived via immunoSEQ multiplex PCR, lists solely in-frame clones and lacks some. The sample includes under 35,000 clones, about 80% of them seen just once. The sort gate was single viable CD3+CD4+CD8-CD45RO+ cells for memory CD4+ T cells. Sequenced material: memory CD4+ T cells from blood. These receptors originate from an adult in good health and CMV-seronegative.

Of note for this clone: Other DNA sequences in the same sample also yield this CDR3. The chain is built from TRBV9 and TRBJ2-3; 9 positions agree with TRBD1. The CDR3 length is 18 residues. Germline-derived CDR1 and CDR2 are SGDLS and YYNGEE. The trim removed 2 bases at V and 0 bases at J, leaving 10 bases unmatched. CDR3 sequence: CASSVGDGTGTSTDTQYF. CDR3 sequence (DNA): TGTGCCAGCAGCGTTGGAGACGGGACAGGGACTAGCACAGATACGCAGTATTTT.

The CDR3 region has the DNA TGTGCCAGCAGCCCTGAGAGGGGGGACTCTGGGGCCAACGTCCTGACTTTC. It translates to CASSPERGDSGANVLTF. V and J are TRBV9 and TRBJ2-6; the D gene could be TRBD1 or TRBD2 (6 bases each). CDR1 is SGDLS and CDR2 is YYNGEE in the germline V gene. The CDR3 extends over 17 amino acids. The V gene lost 4 bases and the J gene lost 0 bases, with 14 bases spanning the gap. The full variable domain, with the rest looked up from reference TRBV9 and TRBJ2-6, is DSGVTQTPKHLITATGQRVTLRCSPRSGDLSVYWYQQSLDQGLQFLIQYYNGEERAKGNILERFSAQQFPDLHSELNLSSLELGDSALYFCASSPERGDSGANVLTFGAGSRLTVL.

The chain has TRBV11-3 and TRBJ2-3, with no clear D. CDR1 is SGHNT and CDR2 is YENEEA in the germline V gene. Trimming removed 5 bases at V and 5 bases at J, with 8 bases between. The CDR3 has 12 residues. This CDR3 is CASSPPGDTQYF. The CDR3 bases are TGTGCCAGCAGCCCCCCCGGAGATACGCAGTATTTT. The full variable domain, with the rest looked up from reference TRBV11-3 and TRBJ2-3, is EAGVVQSPRYKIIEKKQPVAFWCNPISGHNTLYWYLQNLGQGPELLIRYENEEAVDDSQLPKDRFSAERLKGVDSTLKIQPAELGDSAVYLCASSPPGDTQYFGPGTRLTVL.

This clone has just a few counts. The chain links TRBV4-1 to TRBJ2-1; D perhaps matches TRBD2 (6 bases). The CDR3 totals 14 residues. Germline CDR1 is MGHRA and CDR2 is YSYEKL. V lost 8 bases and J 5 bases, leaving 16 bases between the germline ends. The CDR3 reads CASSLGGTDNEQFF. Written as DNA, the CDR3 is TGCGCCAGCTCCCTTGGAGGGACGGACAATGAGCAGTTCTTC.

The chain combines TRBV19 with TRBJ1-3, with TRBD1 matching 8 bases. Germline V gives CDR1 LNHDA, CDR2 SQIVND (reference sequence). This CDR3 spans 14 amino acids. V lost 6 bases and J lost 2; bases outside the gene matches: 3. This CDR3 is CASRSTGAGNTIYF. The CDR3 coding sequence is TGTGCCAGTAGATCGACAGGGGCTGGAAACACCATATATTTT.

V gene TRBV7-9 combines with J gene TRBJ2-7; D possibly corresponds to TRBD2 (6 bases). The CDR3 is 15 amino acids. V lost 4 bases, J lost 0 bases, and 13 bases lay in between. CDR1 SEHNR and CDR2 FQNEAQ come from the germline V gene (reference sequence). The CDR3 region has the DNA TGTGCCAGCAGCTCGCAGGACGGGAGCTCCTACGAGCAGTACTTC. This encodes CASSSQDGSSYEQYF.

This rearrangement joins TRBV7-2 to TRBJ1-5; 9 nucleotides agree with TRBD1. CDR3 length: 15 amino acids. Unmatched junction bases numbered 3, after V lost 3 bases and J lost 3 bases. CDR1 is SGHTA and CDR2 is FQGNSA in the germline V gene. CDR3 nucleotide sequence: TGTGCCAGCAGCTTGGGACAGGGACCCAATCAGCCCCAGCATTTT. Translated, it gives CASSLGQGPNQPQHF.

The V and J genes are TRBV7-2 and TRBJ1-1; D gene unclear. CDR1 is SGHTA and CDR2 is FQGNSA in the germline V gene. The CDR3 is made up of 13 amino acids. V lost 11 bases and J 2 bases, leaving 15 bases between the germline ends. The CDR3 DNA reads as TGTGCCGACTCGGACTATTACAACACTGAAGCTTTCTTT. This translates into CADSDYYNTEAFF.

On this clone: Since the CDR3 does not end with the conserved phenylalanine or tryptophan, this likely comes from a read error. V gene TRBV5-8 combines with J gene TRBJ2-7, with D unclear. Germline V gene lookup returns CDR1 SGHTS and CDR2 YDEGEE. V dropped 0 bases and J dropped 6 bases, with 16 bases sitting between them. The length of the CDR3 is 15 residues. The CDR3 protein is CASSLGDPPGGEQYL. In nucleotides, the CDR3 is TGTGCCAGCAGCTTGGGTGACCCTCCCGGCGGCGAGCAGTACCTC.

This clone was counted a few times. This sequence joins TRBV28 and TRBJ2-6, with a weak D call TRBD2 (6 bases). This CDR3 region has 15 residues. CDR1 and CDR2 (germline): MDHEN, SYDVKM. V shed 5 bases and J shed 1 base, with 9 bases lying between them. The CDR3 DNA reads as TGTGCCAGCAGTCCTGGGACTTCTGGGGCCAACGTCCTGACTTTC. Encoded protein: CASSPGTSGANVLTF.

The chain couples TRBV9 to TRBJ2-7; 7 positions match TRBD2. This CDR3 region has 16 residues. CDR1 is SGDLS, CDR2 YYNGEE, per germline. V was clipped by 0 bases and J by 2 bases; unmatched bases: 8. CDR3 DNA: TGTGCCAGCAGCGTAGCCGGGGGGTTACAAACCTACGAGCAGTACTTC. This translates into CASSVAGGLQTYEQYF.

This rearrangement joins TRBV7-9 to TRBJ2-1, with 11 nucleotides matching TRBD2. CDR1 and CDR2 (germline): SEHNR, FQNEAQ (reference sequence). The CDR3 is 16 amino acids. Germline trimming cut 4 bases from V and 4 bases from J; bases unmatched to any gene: 6. The chain's CDR3 is CASSSLAGGPYNEQFF. CDR3 in DNA: TGTGCCAGCAGCTCCTTAGCGGGAGGGCCTTACAATGAGCAGTTCTTC.

J is TRBJ1-2 and V is TRBV7-2; 7 bases are a match to TRBD1. The CDR3 extends over 13 amino acids. V dropped 4 bases and J dropped 6; count of bases not matched to a gene: 5. CDR1 SGHTA and CDR2 FQGNSA come from the germline V gene. The CDR3 nucleotides read TGTGCCAGCAGCTCAACAGGGGCAAATGGCTACACCTTC. This translates into CASSSTGANGYTF.

In this sample, this clone turned up a few times. Other DNA variants within this sample encode the same CDR3. DNA of the CDR3: TGTGCCAGCAGTCTCGACGCGAACACTGAAGCTTTCTTT. This gives the protein CASSLDANTEAFF. The rearrangement joins TRBV6-6 to TRBJ1-1; D remains unclear. The V and J ends lost 5 bases and 1 base respectively, with 8 bases between them. CDR1 and CDR2 (germline): MNHNY, SVGAGI (reference sequence). The CDR3 is 13 amino acids.

V usage is TRBV11-2 and J usage is TRBJ1-1; TRBD1 matches at 7 bases. This CDR3 contains 17 residues. With V trimmed by 8 bases and J by 1 base, 16 bases remained unmatched. Germline V lookup: CDR1 SGHAT, CDR2 FQNNGV. CDR3 DNA: TGTGCCAGCGGGGCCGGGACAGCTGAGAGAGAGAACACTGAAGCTTTCTTT. Encoded protein: CASGAGTAERENTEAFF.

The rearrangement joins TRBV6-5 to TRBJ2-7, with D possibly being TRBD1 (6 bases). There are 15 residues in the CDR3. Trimming stripped 5 bases from V and 6 bases from J, with 20 bases between. Germline lookup yields CDR1 MNHEY and CDR2 SVGAGI. CDR3 coding DNA: TGTGCCAGCAGTCAACCGGGACATCGACGCCCCGAGCAGTACTTC. Amino acids: CASSQPGHRRPEQYF.

This clone was found once. This rearrangement joins TRBV29-1 to TRBJ2-1; D remains ambiguous. The CDR3 consists of 14 residues. Germline V gene data show CDR1 as SQVTM and CDR2 as ANQGSEA. The V gene lost 7 bases and the J gene lost 0 bases, with 13 bases spanning the gap. CDR3 in amino acids: CSAHPPSSYNEQFF. The CDR3 region has the DNA TGCAGCGCCCACCCCCCAAGCTCCTACAATGAGCAGTTCTTC.

The V and J genes are TRBV9 and TRBJ2-1, with TRBD1 matching 8 bases. The CDR3 has 14 residues. The germline CDR1 and CDR2 sequences are SGDLS and YYNGEE. Germline trimming cut 0 bases from V and 8 bases from J; bases unmatched to any gene: 4. CDR3 DNA: TGTGCCAGCAGCGTAGGCGGACAGGGTCATGAGCAGTTCTTC. Its translation is CASSVGGQGHEQFF.

The chain combines TRBV5-6 with TRBJ1-2; the match to TRBD1 covers 7 bases. The CDR3 consists of 13 residues. Germline assignment: CDR1 SGHDT and CDR2 YYEEEE. The trim removed 4 bases at V and 7 bases at J, leaving 7 bases unmatched. CDR3 nucleotide sequence: TGTGCCAGCAGCCGACAGGGCTTTGGTGGCTACACCTTC. This encodes CASSRQGFGGYTF. The full variable domain, in which reference TRBV5-6 and TRBJ1-2 provide the parts outside the CDR3, is DAGVTQSPTHLIKTRGQQVTLRCSPKSGHDTVSWYQQALGQGPQFIFQYYEEEERQRGNFPDRFSGHQFPNYSSELNVNALLLGDSALYLCASSRQGFGGYTFGSGTRLTVV.

This clone showed up just once. V usage is TRBV28 and J usage is TRBJ2-7, with 12 bases lining up with TRBD2. CDR3 length: 15 amino acids. The junction had 6 bases not matched to a gene; V was cut back by 3 bases and J by 6 bases. Germline loops: CDR1 MDHEN, CDR2 SYDVKM. The chain's CDR3 is CASSLTSGRSFEQYF. The CDR3 nucleotides read TGTGCCAGCAGTTTGACTAGCGGGAGAAGTTTCGAGCAGTACTTC.

The chain combines TRBV7-9 with TRBJ2-3; a possible D gene is TRBD1 (6 bases). CDR3 size: 16 residues. V gave up 3 bases and J gave up 1 base, with 14 bases separating them. The germline V gene encodes CDR1 SEHNR and CDR2 FQNEAQ (reference sequence). This CDR3 reads CASSFDMGAGTDTQYF. The CDR3 region has the DNA TGTGCCAGCAGCTTCGACATGGGGGCCGGCACAGATACGCAGTATTTT.

The chain combines TRBV19 with TRBJ2-5; D unclear. Deletions cut 1 base from V and 2 bases from J, with 14 bases between. CDR1 and CDR2 (germline): LNHDA, SQIVND (reference sequence). This CDR3 spans 16 amino acids. The CDR3 nucleotides read TGTGCCAGTAGTATAGGCGGAAACCCTAGACAAGAGACCCAGTACTTC. It translates to CASSIGGNPRQETQYF.

CDR3 in DNA: TGTGCCAGCAGCCCCCGGGTTGCGAACACCGGGGAGCTGTTTTTT. Translated, it gives CASSPRVANTGELFF. The rearrangement uses TRBV7-2 and TRBJ2-2, with D uncertain. In germline, CDR1 is SGHTA, CDR2 FQGNSA. V gave up 5 bases and J gave up 0 bases, with 10 bases separating them. This CDR3 spans 15 amino acids.

V usage is TRBV14 and J usage is TRBJ2-2; D is undetermined. Trimming removed 3 bases at V and 6 bases at J, with 5 bases between. Germline V gene data show CDR1 as SGHDN and CDR2 as FVKESK. The CDR3 consists of 12 residues. Here the CDR3 reads CASSHPAGELFF. Here the CDR3 DNA reads TGTGCCAGCAGCCATCCCGCCGGGGAGCTGTTTTTT.

The chain carries TRBV19 and TRBJ2-3, with D tentatively TRBD2 (5 bases). This CDR3 region has 14 residues. Germline V lookup: CDR1 LNHDA, CDR2 SQIVND (reference sequence). Trimming left V 5 bases short and J 3 bases short, with 12 bases between. CDR3 sequence (DNA): TGTGCCAGTAGTGGTCGGGGAGTTACAGATACGCAGTATTTT. This sequence encodes CASSGRGVTDTQYF.

This clone was picked up a small number of times. The rearrangement uses TRBV7-6 and TRBJ1-1, with D hard to call. The CDR3 is 12 amino acids. Germline-derived CDR1 and CDR2 are SGHVS and FNYEAQ. Trimming removed 7 bases at V and 5 bases at J, with 11 bases between. CDR3 loop: CASTGGGTEAFF. The DNA of the CDR3 is TGTGCCAGCACCGGCGGAGGGACTGAAGCTTTCTTT. Using reference TRBV7-6 and TRBJ1-1 for the parts outside the CDR3, the full variable domain is GAGVSQSPRYKVTKRGQDVALRCDPISGHVSLYWYRQALGQGPEFLTYFNYEAQQDKSGLPNDRFSAERPEGSISTLTIQRTEQRDSAMYRCASTGGGTEAFFGQGTRLTVV.

In this sample, this clone turned up once. The chain employs TRBV2 and TRBJ2-3; D possibly matches TRBD1 or TRBD2 (5 bases each). The V gene's germline CDR1 is SNHLY and CDR2 FYNNEI. Trimming cost V 9 bases and J 0 bases, with 10 bases left between them. This CDR3 region has 13 residues. The CDR3 spells CASPGPSTDTQYF. Here the CDR3 DNA reads TGTGCCAGTCCGGGACCCAGCACAGATACGCAGTATTTT.

The chain employs TRBV7-2 and TRBJ2-7; D remains ambiguous. The CDR3 extends over 13 amino acids. Per the germline V gene, CDR1 is SGHTA and CDR2 is FQGNSA. With 1 base removed from V and 2 bases from J, the gap between germline ends came to 6 bases. The CDR3 loop reads CASSLGGTYEQYF. Written as DNA, the CDR3 is TGTGCCAGCAGCTTAGGGGGAACCTACGAGCAGTACTTC.